This entry lists 22 T cell receptor beta chains sequenced from one sample in a study of beta chain features in type 1 diabetes. The isolated RNA, all of it, was reverse transcribed, so expressed TCRB transcripts were what got sequenced. Clones were sequenced by immunoSEQ multiplex PCR, and TCRdb holds only the in-frame ones, with some missing. Of around 310,000 clones detected, roughly 9.6% appear once; the ten largest clones hold just over 0.015%. Sequenced input: naive CD4+ T cells from blood. These receptors all come from a woman in her thirties in good health.

The sample holds a few counts of this clone. V and J are TRBV28 and TRBJ2-7; a weak D match, TRBD2 (6 bases). The CDR3 loop spans 14 amino acids. V was shortened by 6 bases and J by 3 bases, with 15 bases between the two germline ends. Looked up from germline, CDR1 is MDHEN and CDR2 is SYDVKM. Here the CDR3 reads CASRGPGVGYEQYF. In nucleotides, the CDR3 is TGTGCCAGCAGGGGACCGGGAGTGGGCTACGAGCAGTACTTC. The complete variable domain, with remaining parts taken from reference TRBV28 and TRBJ2-7, reads DVKVTQSSRYLVKRTGEKVFLECVQDMDHENMFWYRQDPGLGLRLIYFSYDVKMKEKGDIPEGYSVSREKKERFSLILESASTNQTSMYLCASRGPGVGYEQYFGPGTRLTVT.

The table lists this clone with a few counts. This chain connects TRBV11-2 to TRBJ1-1; D remains unclear. Trimming shortened V by 0 bases and J by 6 bases, and 5 bases separated the two germline ends. CDR1 is SGHAT, CDR2 FQNNGV, per germline. This CDR3 contains 12 residues. The CDR3 DNA is TGTGCCAGCAGCTTAGATTCAGCTGAAGCTTTCTTT. It translates to CASSLDSAEAFF. Using reference TRBV11-2 and TRBJ1-1 for the parts outside the CDR3, the full variable domain is EAGVAQSPRYKIIEKRQSVAFWCNPISGHATLYWYQQILGQGPKLLIQFQNNGVVDDSQLPKDRFSAERLKGVDSTLKIQPAKLEDSAVYLCASSLDSAEAFFGQGTRLTVV.

V and J are TRBV4-3 and TRBJ2-7; 7 bases fit TRBD2. The CDR3 contains 14 residues. Germline V gene sequence: CDR1 LGHNA, CDR2 YSLEER. V was clipped by 3 bases and J by 3 bases; unmatched bases: 5. DNA of the CDR3: TGCGCCAGCAGCCAGGGAGCTAGCGGCTACGAGCAGTACTTC. Its translation is CASSQGASGYEQYF.

This clone was picked up many times. The chain has TRBV25-1 and TRBJ2-7; 10 nucleotides line up with TRBD1. Looked up from germline, CDR1 is MGHDK and CDR2 is SYGVNS. V was pared by 8 bases and J by 5 bases, with 6 bases of the junction left unmatched. The CDR3 loop spans 13 amino acids. DNA for the CDR3: TGTGCCAGCTGGACAGGGGGTAGTGACGAGCAGTACTTC. Protein: CASWTGGSDEQYF.

J is TRBJ2-6 and V is TRBV4-3; D remains ambiguous. This CDR3 has 16 residues. The V end was cut by 4 bases, the J end by 5 bases, with 15 bases between. Germline V gene lookup returns CDR1 LGHNA and CDR2 YSLEER. The CDR3 sequence: CASSPESSERANVLTF. The CDR3 bases are TGCGCCAGCAGCCCAGAAAGTTCTGAGCGGGCCAACGTCCTGACTTTC.

The chain carries TRBV25-1 and TRBJ2-3; perhaps TRBD1 as D (5 bases). This CDR3 spans 15 amino acids. V lost 4 bases and J lost 0, with 11 bases in between. Germline values: CDR1 MGHDK, CDR2 SYGVNS. The CDR3 region is CASSGSTASTDTQYF. The CDR3 DNA reads TGTGCCAGCAGTGGATCGACAGCGAGCACAGATACGCAGTATTTT. The entire variable domain, with the rest obtained from reference TRBV25-1 and TRBJ2-3, is as follows: EADIYQTPRYLVIGTGKKITLECSQTMGHDKMYWYQQDPGMELHLIHYSYGVNSTEKGDLSSESTVSRIRTEHFPLTLESARPSHTSQYLCASSGSTASTDTQYFGPGTRLTVL.

Only a few counts were recorded for this clone. This chain uses TRBV29-1 with TRBJ1-2; 8 nucleotides agree with TRBD1. V trimming: 6 bases; J trimming: 8 bases; junction bases outside the gene matches: 17. The CDR3 is made up of 15 amino acids. Germline lookup yields CDR1 SQVTM and CDR2 ANQGSEA. The CDR3 sequence: CSVDTDRVRSRGYTF. The DNA of the CDR3 is TGCAGCGTCGATACGGACAGGGTCCGGTCGCGGGGCTACACCTTC.

This clone was seen a few times. The chain has TRBV5-1 and TRBJ2-7; the match to TRBD2 covers 13 bases. There are 15 residues in the CDR3. V was clipped by 4 bases and J by 6 bases; unmatched bases: 7. Germline values: CDR1 SGHRS, CDR2 YFSETQ. DNA of the CDR3: TGCGCCAGCAGCCCGGGTGGACTAGCGGGAGCCGAGCAGTACTTC. Amino acids: CASSPGGLAGAEQYF.

This clone was observed a few times. The V and J genes are TRBV5-1 and TRBJ2-6; D possibly corresponds to TRBD2 (5 bases). Germline V gene data show CDR1 as SGHRS and CDR2 as YFSETQ. Deletions cut 0 bases from V and 0 bases from J, with 13 bases between. This CDR3 has 18 amino acids. Here the CDR3 reads CASSLEARTYSGANVLTF. In nucleotides, the CDR3 is TGCGCCAGCAGCTTGGAGGCAAGGACTTACTCTGGGGCCAACGTCCTGACTTTC.

This clone was seen only a few times. The rearrangement joins TRBV7-2 to TRBJ2-5; possible D gene TRBD2, 5 bases. The V end lost 5 bases, the J end lost 7 bases, and 14 bases lay between the germline ends. This CDR3 is built from 13 residues. Germline CDR1 reads SGHTA; CDR2 reads FQGNSA. The CDR3 DNA reads TGTGCCAGCAGCCCGTCGAGGGCCGGGACCCAGTACTTC. Its protein is CASSPSRAGTQYF.

The V and J genes are TRBV6-6 and TRBJ1-5; possibly TRBD1 for D (5 bases). Germline CDR1 and CDR2: MNHNY and SVGAGI (reference sequence). Between the trimmed V and J ends, which lost 0 bases and 4 bases, there was a span of 10 bases. The CDR3 totals 15 residues. CDR3: CASSYSAGGNQPQHF. In DNA, the CDR3 is TGTGCCAGCAGTTACTCCGCGGGGGGGAATCAGCCCCAGCATTTT.

This clone was seen a handful of times. The rearrangement links TRBV30 to TRBJ2-1, with a weak D call TRBD2 (6 bases). CDR3 length: 14 residues. V was pared by 4 bases and J by 6 bases, with 16 bases between. Germline V gene lookup returns CDR1 GTSNPN and CDR2 SVGIG (reference sequence). In DNA form, the CDR3 reads TGTGCCTGGAATCGACTAGTGCTGCGCAATGAGCAGTTCTTC. Translated, it gives CAWNRLVLRNEQFF.

The J gene is TRBJ1-1, the V gene TRBV29-1, with a tentative D call TRBD1 (5 bases). V was pared by 1 base and J by 1 base, with 10 bases between. Germline loops: CDR1 SQVTM, CDR2 ANQGSEA. The CDR3 consists of 14 residues. DNA of the CDR3: TGCAGCGTTGAAGGACAGTATGGGAACACTGAAGCTTTCTTT. As protein: CSVEGQYGNTEAFF.

The chain combines TRBV27 with TRBJ2-5, with 8 nucleotides matching TRBD1. The CDR3 consists of 14 residues. V lost 2 bases to trimming and J lost 5 bases; unmatched junction nucleotides: 4. The germline CDR1 and CDR2 sequences are MNHEY and SMNVEV (reference sequence). This chain's CDR3 is CASSLDRGWETQYF. In nucleotides, the CDR3 is TGTGCCAGCAGTTTAGACAGGGGATGGGAGACCCAGTACTTC.

This chain links TRBV18 with TRBJ2-3; 10 nucleotides agree with TRBD2. Losses at the gene ends were 0 bases for V and 3 bases for J; bases not matched to a gene: 6. The germline V gene has CDR1 KGHSH and CDR2 LQKENI. The CDR3 length is 17 residues. The CDR3 loop is CASSPPSGRVATDTQYF. The CDR3 DNA sequence: TGTGCCAGCTCACCACCGAGCGGGAGGGTGGCTACAGATACGCAGTATTTT.

The rearrangement uses TRBV29-1 and TRBJ2-1; 7 positions agree with TRBD2. This CDR3 region has 14 residues. The V gene's germline CDR1 is SQVTM and CDR2 ANQGSEA. The ends lost 4 bases at V and 0 bases at J; junction bases unmatched: 3. The CDR3 loop reads CSVGGGSSYNEQFF. Written as DNA, the CDR3 is TGCAGCGTTGGGGGCGGGAGCTCCTACAATGAGCAGTTCTTC.

This clone appeared many times. The chain uses TRBV29-1 and TRBJ1-5; D remains unclear. V lost 8 bases and J lost 10, with 9 bases in between. This CDR3 is 9 amino acids long. The V gene's germline CDR1 is SQVTM and CDR2 ANQGSEA. The CDR3 sequence: CSPVSPQHF. The CDR3 nucleotides read TGCAGCCCTGTCTCCCCCCAGCATTTT.

This clone was seen a few times. This chain joins TRBV9 and TRBJ1-1; the D is unclear. Germline V gene sequence: CDR1 SGDLS, CDR2 YYNGEE. The CDR3 consists of 14 residues. Trimming took 1 base from V and 2 from J, leaving 9 bases between them. The CDR3 DNA is TGTGCCAGCAGCGTAATGGGAGGAAACACTGAAGCTTTCTTT. It translates to CASSVMGGNTEAFF.

V usage is TRBV11-3 and J usage is TRBJ1-2, with D possibly matching TRBD1 (5 bases). Germline V lookup: CDR1 SGHNT, CDR2 YENEEA. The CDR3 extends over 16 amino acids. V was trimmed by 5 bases and J by 6 bases, leaving 22 bases between them. CDR3 sequence: CASSPWDCCLVHGYTF. The CDR3 DNA reads TGTGCCAGCAGCCCTTGGGACTGCTGTTTGGTGCATGGCTACACCTTC.

This clone was seen only a few times. The V gene is TRBV28, the J gene TRBJ1-5; unclear D gene. CDR1 is MDHEN, CDR2 SYDVKM, per germline. CDR3 size: 14 residues. The V gene lost 7 bases and the J gene lost 1 base, with 11 bases spanning the gap. This CDR3 reads CASITTLSNQPQHF. CDR3 DNA sequence: TGTGCCAGCATTACTACACTGAGCAATCAGCCCCAGCATTTT.

The gene calls are TRBV28 and TRBJ1-2; 7 positions agree with TRBD1. The CDR3 spans 13 residues. V shed 6 bases and J 3 bases; nucleotides not matched to a gene: 4. Looked up from germline, CDR1 is MDHEN and CDR2 is SYDVKM. CDR3 DNA: TGTGCCAGCAGAACCGGGACAGACTATGGCTACACCTTC. This translates into CASRTGTDYGYTF.

The sample holds a few counts of this clone. The rearrangement links TRBV18 to TRBJ2-7, with D possibly TRBD2 on 5 matching bases. Germline values: CDR1 KGHSH, CDR2 LQKENI. Trimming removed 0 bases at V and 9 bases at J, with 12 bases between. This CDR3 is 13 amino acids long. CDR3 residues: CASSPPGSEGQYF. The CDR3 bases are TGTGCCAGCTCACCACCAGGCAGCGAGGGGCAGTACTTC. Complete variable domain (other parts from reference TRBV18 and TRBJ2-7): NAGVMQNPRHLVRRRGQEARLRCSPMKGHSHVYWYRQLPEEGLKFMVYLQKENIIDESGMPKERFSAEFPKEGPSILRIQQVVRGDSAAYFCASSPPGSEGQYFGPGTRLTVT.